The rows below give T cell receptor beta chains drawn from one sample of a study of OX40 agonist ivuxolimab in advanced cancers. Profiling relied on immunoSEQ multiplex PCR, and the TCRdb table lists in-frame clones only, not all of them. Among tens of thousands of clones listed, 93% were seen once. Specimen: CD4+ or CD8+ T cells sorted from blood, collected in a trial of the OX40 agonist ivuxolimab. These receptors all stem from an adult with an advanced solid tumor such as melanoma, head and neck, liver or kidney cancer. CDR3s include the opening cysteine and the closing phenylalanine or tryptophan. D genes are given only for firm matches. Size is omitted from some rows. Given values are once, few, many or a class for expanded clones.

d_call,clone_size,v_call,j_call,cdr3_nt,cdr3_aa
-,-,TRBV27,TRBJ2-3,TGTGCCAGCAGTTGGGACGCCTCTAGCACAGATACGCAGTATTTT,CASSWDASSTDTQYF
-,-,TRBV5-6,TRBJ2-1,TGTGCCAGCAGCTACGGGACGGCTTACAATGAGCAGTTCTTC,CASSYGTAYNEQFF
TRBD1,-,TRBV28,TRBJ2-1,TGTGCCAGCAGTTTATTGGACAGGGTCGATGAGCAGTTCTTC,CASSLLDRVDEQFF
TRBD2,-,TRBV7-8,TRBJ2-1,TGTGCCAGCAGCTTAGGAAGAGCGGGAGTCTACAATGAGCAGTTCTTC,CASSLGRAGVYNEQFF
TRBD2,-,TRBV11-2,TRBJ2-5,TGTGCCAGCAGCTTAGGGGATAGCGGGTCCGCCCAAGAGACCCAGTACTTC,CASSLGDSGSAQETQYF
TRBD2,once,TRBV4-3,TRBJ2-7,TGCGCCAGCAGCCCCCGGGGGGGGACTAGCGGATACTACGAGCAGTACTTC,CASSPRGGTSGYYEQYF
TRBD1,-,TRBV19,TRBJ2-2,TGTGCCAGTAGTATACTTGGGACAGTCGGGGAGCTGTTTTTT,CASSILGTVGELFF
TRBD2,-,TRBV4-1,TRBJ2-3,TGCGCCAGCAGCCAACCCCCGGGACTAGCGGGAGACGGGGACACAGATACGCAGTATTTT,CASSQPPGLAGDGDTDTQYF
-,-,TRBV9,TRBJ1-1,TGTGCCAGCAGCGCAGGGGTGGGCACTGAAGCTTTCTTT,CASSAGVGTEAFF
-,-,TRBV7-8,TRBJ2-5,TGTGCCAGCAGCTTAGTAACAGAACAAGAGACCCAGTACTTC,CASSLVTEQETQYF
TRBD1,-,TRBV13,TRBJ2-3,TGTGCCAGCAGTTCCCCGACCGGGACAGTTCAAGATACGCAGTATTTT,CASSSPTGTVQDTQYF
-,-,TRBV19,TRBJ1-2,TGTGCCAGTAGTATAGTCGGGGCGCTCTTAGATGGCTACACCTTC,CASSIVGALLDGYTF
-,-,TRBV9,TRBJ2-1,TGTGCCAGCAGCGGAGAGGGGTCCTACAATGAGCAGTTCTTC,CASSGEGSYNEQFF
-,-,TRBV28,TRBJ2-5,TGTGCCAGCAGTTTTATTAGAGGGGGACTTCGGGAGACCCAGTACTTC,CASSFIRGGLRETQYF
-,-,TRBV9,TRBJ1-1,TGTGCCAGCAGCGTTGGATCTGACACTGAAGCTTTCTTT,CASSVGSDTEAFF
-,-,TRBV27,TRBJ2-1,TGTGCCAGCAGGCAAACCCGGACGGAATTTTACAATGAGCAGTTCTTC,CASRQTRTEFYNEQFF
-,once,TRBV12-2,TRBJ2-2,TGTGCAAGTCTCTCCCAAAAACTAGCGGGAGGGCGAGTTAACACCGGGGAGCTGTTTTTT,CASLSQKLAGGRVNTGELFF
-,-,TRBV27,TRBJ1-5,TGTGCCAGCACCCCCTACGGGCCTGATCAGCCCCAGCATTTT,CASTPYGPDQPQHF
-,-,TRBV6-5,TRBJ2-3,TGTGCCAGCAGTTACTCAAGGATCACAGATACGCAGTATTTT,CASSYSRITDTQYF
-,-,TRBV19,TRBJ2-7,TGTGCCAGTAGCCCCGGGCAGCTCTACGAGCAGTACTTC,CASSPGQLYEQYF
-,-,TRBV11-2,TRBJ1-1,TGTGCCAGCAGCTTAGGGCCCTACGAAGCTTTCTTT,CASSLGPYEAFF
-,-,TRBV7-6,TRBJ1-5,TGTGCCAGCAGCTTAGCGTCGGGGGATCAGCCCCAGCATTTT,CASSLASGDQPQHF
TRBD2,-,TRBV29-1,TRBJ2-5,TGCAGCGTTGAAACGGAGCGGGAGGGAGTTGAGGGAGAGACCCAGTACTTC,CSVETEREGVEGETQYF
-,once,TRBV6-5,TRBJ1-2,TGTGCCAGCACCCAAGCCAGGGACTATGGCTACACCTTC,CASTQARDYGYTF